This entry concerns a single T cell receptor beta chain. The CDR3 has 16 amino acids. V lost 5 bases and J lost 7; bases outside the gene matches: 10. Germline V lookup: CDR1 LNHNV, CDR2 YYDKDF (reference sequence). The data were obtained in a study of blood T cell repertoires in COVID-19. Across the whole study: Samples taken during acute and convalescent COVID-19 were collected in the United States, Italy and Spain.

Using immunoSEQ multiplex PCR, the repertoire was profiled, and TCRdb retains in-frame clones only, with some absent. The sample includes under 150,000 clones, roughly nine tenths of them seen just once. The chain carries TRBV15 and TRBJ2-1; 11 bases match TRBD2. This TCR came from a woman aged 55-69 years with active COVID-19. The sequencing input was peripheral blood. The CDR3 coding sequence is TGTGCCACCAGCCCCTTTAGCGGGGGGGCCGGAAATGAGCAGTTCTTC. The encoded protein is CATSPFSGGAGNEQFF.